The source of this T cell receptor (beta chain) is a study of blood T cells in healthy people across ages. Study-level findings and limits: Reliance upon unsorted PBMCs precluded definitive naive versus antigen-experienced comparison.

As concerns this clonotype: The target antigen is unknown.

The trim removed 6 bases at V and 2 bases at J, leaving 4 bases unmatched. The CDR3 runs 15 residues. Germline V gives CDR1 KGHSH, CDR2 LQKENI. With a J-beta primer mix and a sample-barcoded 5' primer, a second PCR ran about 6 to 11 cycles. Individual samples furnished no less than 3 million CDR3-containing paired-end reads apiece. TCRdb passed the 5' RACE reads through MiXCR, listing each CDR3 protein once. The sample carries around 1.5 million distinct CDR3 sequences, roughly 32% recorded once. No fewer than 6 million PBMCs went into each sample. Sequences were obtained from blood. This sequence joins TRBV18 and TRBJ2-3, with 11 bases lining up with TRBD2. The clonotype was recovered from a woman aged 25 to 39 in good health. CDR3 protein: CASSKTSGITDTQYF. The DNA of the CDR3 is TGTGCCAGCTCTAAGACTAGCGGGATCACAGATACGCAGTATTTT.